A selection of T cell receptor beta chains follows, all from one sample in a study of PD-L1 blockade in urothelial cancer. Generated by immunoSEQ multiplex PCR, the TCRdb table keeps only in-frame clones and is missing some. The sample lists 50,000 to 55,000 clones; 75% were seen once. The sequencing here drew on PBMCs, taken around atezolizumab (anti-PD-L1) treatment. These receptors all come from a man between 65 and 85 years old with urothelial cancer. Both conserved end residues are part of each CDR3. A D gene is named only where the DNA matches it firmly. Size is omitted from some rows. Given values are once, few, many or a class for expanded clones.

V: TRBV4-1; D: TRBD2; size: NA; J: TRBJ2-5; DNA: TGCGCCAGCAGACCCGGACTAGCGGGAGTTCAAGAGACCCAGTACTTC; CDR3: CASRPGLAGVQETQYF
V: TRBV7-2; D: TRBD1; size: few; J: TRBJ2-1; DNA: TGTGCCAGCAGCTTAGACAGGGGGCAAGGCAATGAGCAGTTCTTC; CDR3: CASSLDRGQGNEQFF
V: TRBV7-3; D: NA; size: once; J: TRBJ1-1; DNA: TGTGCCAGCAGCCCACAGGGTTCGGATGAAGCTTTCTTT; CDR3: CASSPQGSDEAFF
V: TRBV28; D: TRBD2; size: NA; J: TRBJ2-7; DNA: TGTGCCAGCAGTTTAGTCCTAACTAGCGGACTCCGTTCCTACGAGCAGTACTTC; CDR3: CASSLVLTSGLRSYEQYF
V: TRBV11-3; D: NA; size: NA; J: TRBJ2-7; DNA: TGTGCCAGCAGCTTAGATGTCGGCGGCGAGCAGTACTTC; CDR3: CASSLDVGGEQYF
V: TRBV4-1; D: NA; size: NA; J: TRBJ2-7; DNA: TGCGCCAGCAGCCAGTACCGGGACAACGAGCAGTACTTC; CDR3: CASSQYRDNEQYF
V: TRBV7-2; D: NA; size: NA; J: TRBJ2-2; DNA: TGTGCCAGCAGCTCCAATACCGGGGAGCTGTTTTTT; CDR3: CASSSNTGELFF
V: TRBV7-9; D: NA; size: NA; J: TRBJ2-3; DNA: TGTGCCAGCAGCTCCTGGGGGGGCACGACAGATACGCAGTATTTT; CDR3: CASSSWGGTTDTQYF
V: TRBV5-6; D: NA; size: NA; J: TRBJ2-1; DNA: TGTGCCAGCAGCTTTAGCCCCCTGGACAATGAGCAGTTCTTC; CDR3: CASSFSPLDNEQFF
V: TRBV19; D: NA; size: once; J: TRBJ2-1; DNA: TGTGCCAGTAGTATCTCAGTCAATGAGCAGTTCTTC; CDR3: CASSISVNEQFF
V: TRBV12-5; D: NA; size: NA; J: TRBJ2-5; DNA: TGTGCTAGTGGTTCCCCGTCCCCCGCAGGAGAGACCCAGTACTTC; CDR3: CASGSPSPAGETQYF
V: TRBV6-5; D: TRBD1; size: NA; J: TRBJ1-6; DNA: TGTGCCAGCAGTTACTCCGGCTACAGGGGTAATTCACCCCTCCACTTT; CDR3: CASSYSGYRGNSPLHF
V: TRBV2; D: NA; size: NA; J: TRBJ1-4; DNA: TGTGCCAGCAGTGAATCGGGGAACGAAAAACTGTTTTTT; CDR3: CASSESGNEKLFF
V: TRBV19; D: NA; size: NA; J: TRBJ2-7; DNA: TGTGCCAGTAGTATTGGTGGGGGGTCCCACGAGCAGTACTTC; CDR3: CASSIGGGSHEQYF
V: TRBV4-1; D: TRBD1; size: NA; J: TRBJ1-6; DNA: TGCGCCAGCAGCCAAGATGCGGGACAGATTAATAATTCACCCCTCCACTTT; CDR3: CASSQDAGQINNSPLHF
V: TRBV5-5; D: TRBD2; size: NA; J: TRBJ2-5; DNA: TGTGCCAGCAGCTTGGCCCGACTAGCGGGAGAGACCCAGTACTTC; CDR3: CASSLARLAGETQYF
V: TRBV7-8; D: TRBD1; size: NA; J: TRBJ1-1; DNA: TGTGCCAGCAGCCCCGGGACAGGTGACACTGAAGCTTTCTTT; CDR3: CASSPGTGDTEAFF
V: TRBV2; D: NA; size: NA; J: TRBJ2-2; DNA: TGTGCCAGCAGTGAACAGAGAGGGAACACCGGGGAGCTGTTTTTT; CDR3: CASSEQRGNTGELFF
V: TRBV5-4; D: NA; size: NA; J: TRBJ1-2; DNA: TGTGCCAGCAGCCCAGACAAACGGGATTATGGCTACACCTTC; CDR3: CASSPDKRDYGYTF
V: TRBV7-9; D: TRBD1; size: NA; J: TRBJ1-2; DNA: TGTGCCAGCAGCTGGGGACAGGGTCATGGCTACACCTTC; CDR3: CASSWGQGHGYTF
V: TRBV18; D: NA; size: few; J: TRBJ1-1; DNA: TGTGCCAGCTCCCAACCGAGGGCCTCCATGAACACTGAAGCTTTCTTT; CDR3: CASSQPRASMNTEAFF
V: TRBV7-8; D: TRBD1; size: once; J: TRBJ1-2; DNA: TGTGCCAGCAGCCCCGGGGACAGGAACTATGGCTACACCTTC; CDR3: CASSPGDRNYGYTF
V: TRBV19; D: NA; size: few; J: TRBJ1-5; DNA: TGTGCCAGTAACCCGGACACTGGGTATAGCAATCAGCCCCAGCATTTT; CDR3: CASNPDTGYSNQPQHF
V: TRBV5-6; D: TRBD1; size: NA; J: TRBJ2-1; DNA: TGTGCCAGCAGCGGGGACAGTCAAGGGGTAAAGGAGCAGTTCTTC; CDR3: CASSGDSQGVKEQFF
V: TRBV7-3; D: TRBD2; size: NA; J: TRBJ2-2; DNA: TGTGCCAGCAGCTTACGAGCGGGGGGTTACACGAACACCGGGGAGCTGTTTTTT; CDR3: CASSLRAGGYTNTGELFF
V: TRBV7-8; D: TRBD1; size: NA; J: TRBJ2-2; DNA: TGTGCCAGCAGCTCTTCTACCACAGGGGTTAGCACCGGGGAGCTGTTTTTT; CDR3: CASSSSTTGVSTGELFF
V: TRBV7-6; D: NA; size: NA; J: TRBJ1-1; DNA: TGTGCCAGCAGCTTAGCGAGGGGAGGCGGCATGAACACTGAAGCTTTCTTT; CDR3: CASSLARGGGMNTEAFF
V: TRBV19; D: NA; size: NA; J: TRBJ1-1; DNA: TGTGCCAGTAAAAGGGGCACTGAAGCTTTCTTT; CDR3: CASKRGTEAFF
V: TRBV6-4; D: TRBD1; size: NA; J: TRBJ1-1; DNA: TGTGCCAGCAGTGGCCCACGGACAGGACTCTGGGACTTGAACACTGAAGCTTTCTTT; CDR3: CASSGPRTGLWDLNTEAFF
V: TRBV6-6; D: NA; size: NA; J: TRBJ2-4; DNA: TGTGCCAGCAGTACCGAAGCCCTGAGGAACATTCAGTACTTC; CDR3: CASSTEALRNIQYF
V: TRBV4-1; D: TRBD1; size: NA; J: TRBJ2-7; DNA: TGCGCCAGCAGCCAAGGACGGACAGGGGGGATCTACGAGCAGTACTTC; CDR3: CASSQGRTGGIYEQYF
V: TRBV2; D: TRBD1; size: once; J: TRBJ2-2; DNA: TGTGCCAGCAGGGACAGGGCGGTCGGGGAGCTGTTTTTT; CDR3: CASRDRAVGELFF
V: TRBV28; D: NA; size: once; J: TRBJ1-2; DNA: TGTGCCAGCAGCCCCCTGGGGGGGGCGATTGGCTACACCTTC; CDR3: CASSPLGGAIGYTF
V: TRBV10-3; D: TRBD2; size: few; J: TRBJ2-1; DNA: TGTGCCATCAGTGAGCCCAGCGGGGGTACGCGAGGCAATGAGCAGTTCTTC; CDR3: CAISEPSGGTRGNEQFF
V: TRBV27; D: NA; size: NA; J: TRBJ2-2; DNA: TGTGCCAGCAGTTTATGGAGAGGAAAAAACACCGGGGAGCTGTTTTTT; CDR3: CASSLWRGKNTGELFF
V: TRBV6-1; D: NA; size: few; J: TRBJ1-1; DNA: TGTGCCAGCAGTCAGGGCAGTCGGATAGGAGCTTTCTTT; CDR3: CASSQGSRIGAFF
V: TRBV11-3; D: TRBD2; size: NA; J: TRBJ2-3; DNA: TGTGCCAGCAGCCCCAGGACTAGCCAAGGGGCAGATACGCAGTATTTT; CDR3: CASSPRTSQGADTQYF
V: TRBV9; D: NA; size: NA; J: TRBJ1-5; DNA: TGTGCCAGCAGCTTCTCAGGGAAACCAAACCAGCCCCAGCATTTT; CDR3: CASSFSGKPNQPQHF
V: TRBV6-6; D: TRBD1; size: once; J: TRBJ1-5; DNA: TGTGCCAGCAGTCTGGGACAGGGGCTGAATCAGCCCCAGCATTTT; CDR3: CASSLGQGLNQPQHF
V: TRBV9; D: NA; size: NA; J: TRBJ1-3; DNA: TGTGCCAGCGCCGACAGAGTCCCTGGAAACACCATATATTTT; CDR3: CASADRVPGNTIYF